This TCR beta chain was obtained from a study of blood T cell repertoires in COVID-19. For the study at large: COVID-19 samples, acute and convalescent, were from the United States, Italy and Spain. The analysed material was cDNA or gDNA that came from T cells, B-cell-depleted T cells, or PBMCs.

TCRdb's copy holds only in-frame clones and misses some; the assay was immunoSEQ multiplex PCR. Of 400,000 or so clones in the sample, approximately 86% were seen once. Trimming cost V 5 bases and J 7 bases; bases outside gene matches: 7. The CDR3 totals 15 residues. From germline, CDR1 is MNHEY and CDR2 SVGAGI. Material: peripheral blood. The origin of this receptor is a human donor in a cohort sampled during active COVID-19. This chain joins TRBV6-5 and TRBJ2-1, with 11 bases identical to TRBD2. The CDR3 sequence: CASSRLAGSENEQFF. CDR3 nucleotides: TGTGCCAGCAGTCGACTAGCGGGAAGCGAGAATGAGCAGTTCTTC.